This T cell receptor (beta chain) is from a study of blood T cell repertoires in COVID-19. Libraries were prepared by immunoSEQ multiplex PCR; TCRdb keeps only in-frame clonotypes and omits some of them. The data contain 70,000 to 95,000 clones, 85% to 95% of them seen just once; the ten biggest clones take up roughly 6.4%. Germline CDR1 and CDR2: LGHDT and YNNKEL (reference sequence). The CDR3 has 15 residues. V dropped 2 bases and J dropped 7 bases, with 17 bases sitting between them. This rearrangement joins TRBV3-1 (or the pseudogene TRBV3-2) to TRBJ1-1; D is perhaps TRBD1 (5 bases). Input material: peripheral blood. The source is a woman aged 55-70 years with active COVID-19. CDR3 coding DNA: TGTGCCAGCAGCCAACCACTTACCGGGGGGAATGAAGCTTTCTTT. Its protein is CASSQPLTGGNEAFF.